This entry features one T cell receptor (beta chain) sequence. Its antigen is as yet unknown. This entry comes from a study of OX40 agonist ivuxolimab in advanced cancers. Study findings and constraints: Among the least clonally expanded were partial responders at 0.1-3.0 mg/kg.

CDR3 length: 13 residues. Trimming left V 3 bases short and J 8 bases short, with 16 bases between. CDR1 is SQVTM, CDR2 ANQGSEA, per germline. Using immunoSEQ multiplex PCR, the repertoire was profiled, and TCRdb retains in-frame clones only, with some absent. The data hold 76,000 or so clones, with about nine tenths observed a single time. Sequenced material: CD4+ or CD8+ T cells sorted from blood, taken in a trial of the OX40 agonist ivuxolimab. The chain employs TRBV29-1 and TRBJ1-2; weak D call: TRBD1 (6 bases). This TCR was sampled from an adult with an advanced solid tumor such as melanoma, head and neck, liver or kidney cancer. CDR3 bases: TGCAGCGTTGACCCATACAGGGCTGGCGGCTACACCTTC. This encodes CSVDPYRAGGYTF.